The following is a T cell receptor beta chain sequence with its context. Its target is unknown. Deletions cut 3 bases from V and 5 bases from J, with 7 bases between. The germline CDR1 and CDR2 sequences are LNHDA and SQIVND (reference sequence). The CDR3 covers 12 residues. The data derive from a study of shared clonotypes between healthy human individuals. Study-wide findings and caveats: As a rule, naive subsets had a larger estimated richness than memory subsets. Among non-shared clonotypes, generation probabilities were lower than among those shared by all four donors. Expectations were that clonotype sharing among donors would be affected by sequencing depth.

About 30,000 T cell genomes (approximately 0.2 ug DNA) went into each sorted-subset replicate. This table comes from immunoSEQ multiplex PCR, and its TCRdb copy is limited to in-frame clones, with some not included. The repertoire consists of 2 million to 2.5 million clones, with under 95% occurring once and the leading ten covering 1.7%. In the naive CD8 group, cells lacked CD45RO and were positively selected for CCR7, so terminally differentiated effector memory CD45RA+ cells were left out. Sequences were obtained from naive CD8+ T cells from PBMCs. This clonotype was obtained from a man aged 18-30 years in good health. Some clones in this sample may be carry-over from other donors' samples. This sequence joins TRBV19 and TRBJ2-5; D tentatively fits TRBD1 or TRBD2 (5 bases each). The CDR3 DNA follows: TGTGCCAGTAGTATCGGGGCCGAGACCCAGTACTTC. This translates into CASSIGAETQYF. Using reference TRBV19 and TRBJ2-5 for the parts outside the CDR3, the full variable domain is DGGITQSPKYLFRKEGQNVTLSCEQNLNHDAMYWYRQDPGQGLRLIYYSQIVNDFQKGDIAEGYSVSREKKESFPLTVTSAQKNPTAFYLCASSIGAETQYFGPGTRLLVL.